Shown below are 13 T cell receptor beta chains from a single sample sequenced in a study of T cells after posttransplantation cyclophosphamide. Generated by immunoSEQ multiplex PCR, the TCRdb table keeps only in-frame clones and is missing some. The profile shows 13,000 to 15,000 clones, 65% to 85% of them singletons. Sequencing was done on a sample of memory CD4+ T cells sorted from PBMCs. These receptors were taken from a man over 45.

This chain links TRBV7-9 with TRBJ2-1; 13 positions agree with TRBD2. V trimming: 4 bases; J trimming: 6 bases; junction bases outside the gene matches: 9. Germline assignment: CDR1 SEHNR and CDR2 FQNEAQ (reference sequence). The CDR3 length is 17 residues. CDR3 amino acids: CASSSYTWTSGSNEQFF. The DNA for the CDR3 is TGTGCCAGCAGCTCCTACACTTGGACTAGCGGGAGCAATGAGCAGTTCTTC.

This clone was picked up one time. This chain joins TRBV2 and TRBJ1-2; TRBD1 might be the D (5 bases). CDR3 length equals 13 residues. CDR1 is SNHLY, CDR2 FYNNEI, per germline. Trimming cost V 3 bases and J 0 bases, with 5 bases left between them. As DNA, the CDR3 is TGTGCCAGCAGTGAGACAGCTAACTATGGCTACACCTTC. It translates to CASSETANYGYTF. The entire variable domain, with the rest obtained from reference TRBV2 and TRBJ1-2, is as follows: EPEVTQTPSHQVTQMGQEVILRCVPISNHLYFYWYRQILGQKVEFLVSFYNNEISEKSEIFDDQFSVERPDGSNFTLKIRSTKLEDSAMYFCASSETANYGYTFGSGTRLTVV.

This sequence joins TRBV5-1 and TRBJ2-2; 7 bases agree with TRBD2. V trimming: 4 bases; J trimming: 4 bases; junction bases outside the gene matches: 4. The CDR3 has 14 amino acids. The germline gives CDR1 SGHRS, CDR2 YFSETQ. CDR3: CASSARGSTGELFF. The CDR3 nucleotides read TGCGCCAGCAGCGCGCGGGGGAGCACCGGGGAGCTGTTTTTT.

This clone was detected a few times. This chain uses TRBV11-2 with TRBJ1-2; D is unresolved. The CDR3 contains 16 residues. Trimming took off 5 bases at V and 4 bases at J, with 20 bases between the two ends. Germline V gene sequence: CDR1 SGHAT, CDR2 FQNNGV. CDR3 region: CASSPIARKGAYGYTF. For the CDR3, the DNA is TGTGCCAGCAGCCCGATTGCCCGGAAGGGAGCCTATGGCTACACCTTC.

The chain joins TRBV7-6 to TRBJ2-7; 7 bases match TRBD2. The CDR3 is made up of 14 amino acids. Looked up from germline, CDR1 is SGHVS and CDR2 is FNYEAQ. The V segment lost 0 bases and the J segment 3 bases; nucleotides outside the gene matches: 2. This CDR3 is CASSLAGGVYEQYF. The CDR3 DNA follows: TGTGCCAGCAGCTTAGCGGGAGGGGTCTACGAGCAGTACTTC. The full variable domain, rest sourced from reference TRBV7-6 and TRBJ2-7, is GAGVSQSPRYKVTKRGQDVALRCDPISGHVSLYWYRQALGQGPEFLTYFNYEAQQDKSGLPNDRFSAERPEGSISTLTIQRTEQRDSAMYRCASSLAGGVYEQYFGPGTRLTVT.

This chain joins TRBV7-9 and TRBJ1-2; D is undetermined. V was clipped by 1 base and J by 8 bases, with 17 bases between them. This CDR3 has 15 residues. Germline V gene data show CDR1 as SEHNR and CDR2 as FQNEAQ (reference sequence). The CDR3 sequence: CASSLVSFRVLGYTF. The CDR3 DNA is TGTGCCAGCAGCTTAGTGTCTTTTCGGGTCTTAGGCTACACCTTC.

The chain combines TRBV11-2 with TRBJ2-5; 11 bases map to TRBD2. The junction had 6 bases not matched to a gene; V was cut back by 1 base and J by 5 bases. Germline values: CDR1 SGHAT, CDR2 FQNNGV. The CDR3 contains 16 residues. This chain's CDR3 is CASSLALAGGWETQYF. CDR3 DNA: TGTGCCAGCAGCTTAGCGCTAGCGGGGGGATGGGAGACCCAGTACTTC.

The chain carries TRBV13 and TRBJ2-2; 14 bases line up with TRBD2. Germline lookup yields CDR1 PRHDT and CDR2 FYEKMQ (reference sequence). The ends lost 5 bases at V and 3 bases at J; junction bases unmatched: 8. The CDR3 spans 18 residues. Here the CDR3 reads CASSRGLAGELYTGELFF. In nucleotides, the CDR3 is TGTGCCAGCAGCCGGGGACTAGCGGGAGAACTGTACACCGGGGAGCTGTTTTTT.

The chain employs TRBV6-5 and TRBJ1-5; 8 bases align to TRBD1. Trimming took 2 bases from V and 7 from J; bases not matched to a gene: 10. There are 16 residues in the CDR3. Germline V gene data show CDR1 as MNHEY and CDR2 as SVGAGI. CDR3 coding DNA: TGTGCCAGCAGTTACCGATTTGGACAGGGTCAACAGCCCCAGCATTTT. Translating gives CASSYRFGQGQQPQHF.

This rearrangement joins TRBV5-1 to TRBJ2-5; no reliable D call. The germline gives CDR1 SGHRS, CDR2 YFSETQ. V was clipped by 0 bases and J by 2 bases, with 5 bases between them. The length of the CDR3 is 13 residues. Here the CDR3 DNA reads TGCGCCAGCAGCTTGGGCGGTCAAGAGACCCAGTACTTC. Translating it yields CASSLGGQETQYF.

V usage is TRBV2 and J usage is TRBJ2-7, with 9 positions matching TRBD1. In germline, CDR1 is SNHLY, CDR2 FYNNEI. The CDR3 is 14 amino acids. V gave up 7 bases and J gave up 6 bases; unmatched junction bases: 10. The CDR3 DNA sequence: TGTGCCAGCAAACCGGGACAGGGATTTTCCGAGCAGTACTTC. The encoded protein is CASKPGQGFSEQYF.

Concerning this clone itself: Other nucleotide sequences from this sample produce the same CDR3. The CDR3 here is CASSLPGSYNSPLHF. As DNA, the CDR3 is TGTGCCAGCAGCTTACCGGGCTCCTATAATTCACCCCTCCACTTT. The V and J genes are TRBV7-2 and TRBJ1-6; no firm D call. The ends were cut back, 2 bases at V and 0 bases at J, with 5 bases in the middle. Germline V CDR1 and CDR2: SGHTA, FQGNSA. There are 15 residues in the CDR3.

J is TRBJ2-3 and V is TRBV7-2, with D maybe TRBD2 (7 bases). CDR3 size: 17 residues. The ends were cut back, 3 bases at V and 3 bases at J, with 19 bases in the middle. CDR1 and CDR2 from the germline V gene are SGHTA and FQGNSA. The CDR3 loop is CASSFAAWGGQTDTQYF. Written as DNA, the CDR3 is TGTGCCAGCAGCTTTGCGGCCTGGGGGGGCCAAACAGATACGCAGTATTTT.